Shown below are 24 T cell receptor beta chains from a single sample sequenced in a study of vaccination effects on CD4 cells after COVID-19. The data were produced by immunoSEQ multiplex PCR, yet TCRdb's version contains in-frame clones alone and is incomplete. The sample has roughly 16,000 clones, approximately 80% seen once; the top ten hold 15% to 20%. ViraFEST expansion of antigen-specific CD4+ T cells with viral peptide pools preceded sequencing. Upon completion of 10 to 11 days in culture, CD4+ T cells were isolated. All participants had two doses of either the BNT162b2 or mRNA-1273 vaccine. Antigens of these TCRs are unknown. Source: CD4+ T cells from PBMCs cultured with HCoV-NL63 spike peptides, taken after COVID-19 vaccination. Receptor source: a human donor who received a COVID-19 vaccine.

This clone was recorded only once. This chain joins TRBV7-9 and TRBJ2-2; 7 bases are shared with TRBD1. The CDR3 is 17 residues long. The germline V gene encodes CDR1 SEHNR and CDR2 FQNEAQ (reference sequence). The V and J ends lost 7 bases and 2 bases, in that order; junction bases with no gene match: 13. CDR3 loop: CASTLAPGQTNTGELFF. The CDR3 DNA is TGTGCCAGCACCCTAGCCCCGGGACAGACCAACACCGGGGAGCTGTTTTTT.

The rearrangement joins TRBV2 to TRBJ1-2; D uncertain. CDR1 SNHLY and CDR2 FYNNEI come from the germline V gene. V was shortened by 3 bases and J by 1 base, with 9 bases between the two germline ends. The CDR3 has 14 amino acids. The CDR3, as DNA: TGTGCCAGCAGTGAGAGGGTCCTTAACTATGGCTACACCTTC. Protein product: CASSERVLNYGYTF.

The CDR3 region has the DNA TGTGCCATCAGTGAGGTCGGTGGGAACACAGATACGCAGTATTTT. Translating it yields CAISEVGGNTDTQYF. This rearrangement joins TRBV10-3 to TRBJ2-3; D call uncertain. The CDR3 runs 15 residues. Trimming removed 2 bases at V and 2 bases at J, with 11 bases between. Germline CDR1 reads ENHRY; CDR2 reads SYGVKD.

This chain uses TRBV27 with TRBJ2-2; 8 positions match TRBD2. Germline V gene data show CDR1 as MNHEY and CDR2 as SMNVEV (reference sequence). V was clipped by 6 bases and J by 5 bases; unmatched bases: 2. The CDR3 consists of 13 residues. The DNA for the CDR3 is TGTGCCAGCAGACGGGGGGGGACCGGGGAGCTGTTTTTT. Translation: CASRRGGTGELFF.

This clone was recorded only once. The CDR3 bases are TGTGCCAGCAGGAATCGGATGGGGTTCGACGAGCAGTACTTC. The encoded protein is CASRNRMGFDEQYF. The chain links TRBV3-1 (or the pseudogene TRBV3-2) to TRBJ2-7, with D unresolved. The CDR3 spans 14 residues. Germline V gene sequence: CDR1 LGHDT, CDR2 YNNKEL (reference sequence). Trimming took off 6 bases at V and 5 bases at J, with 17 bases between the two ends.

This clone was counted once. The chain is built from TRBV4-1 and TRBJ2-1; tentatively, D is TRBD2 (6 bases). The germline CDR1 and CDR2 sequences are MGHRA and YSYEKL. Trimming shortened V by 5 bases and J by 2 bases, and 16 bases separated the two germline ends. The CDR3 totals 16 residues. For the CDR3, the DNA is TGCGCCAGCAGCTCGGGACTCCACCCTACCTACAATGAGCAGTTCTTC. Its protein product is CASSSGLHPTYNEQFF.

V is TRBV3-1 (or the pseudogene TRBV3-2) and J is TRBJ2-7; 7 bases align to TRBD1. CDR3 length equals 14 residues. Per germline, CDR1 LGHDT and CDR2 YNNKEL (reference sequence). J gave up 6 bases and V 2 bases, and 7 bases lay outside the gene matches. The CDR3 loop reads CASSQSGGSGEQYF. DNA for the CDR3: TGTGCCAGCAGCCAATCAGGGGGAAGCGGCGAGCAGTACTTC.

The chain links TRBV2 to TRBJ2-5, with D tentatively TRBD2 (6 bases). CDR1 is SNHLY, CDR2 FYNNEI, per germline. The ends were cut back, 3 bases at V and 5 bases at J, with 16 bases in the middle. This CDR3 is 15 amino acids long. As DNA, the CDR3 is TGTGCCAGCAGTGATGGGTCGGGAGATGGGGAGACCCAGTACTTC. Its protein is CASSDGSGDGETQYF.

The chain is built from TRBV6-1 and TRBJ2-6; D gene uncertain. The germline gives CDR1 MNHNS, CDR2 SASEGT. V lost 0 bases and J 0 bases, leaving 9 bases between the germline ends. The CDR3 runs to 17 residues. CDR3 nucleotide sequence: TGTGCCAGCAGTGAAGCCGACACCGTCTCTGGGGCCAACGTCCTGACTTTC. This encodes CASSEADTVSGANVLTF.

The J gene is TRBJ2-7, the V gene TRBV6-1; no clear D. The length of the CDR3 is 14 residues. CDR1 is MNHNS and CDR2 is SASEGT in the germline V gene. V lost 2 bases and J lost 2, with 10 bases in between. CDR3 loop: CASSESAGTYEQYF. The CDR3 DNA sequence: TGTGCCAGCAGTGAATCGGCCGGAACCTACGAGCAGTACTTC.

This clone was observed a few times. The rearrangement joins TRBV6-4 to TRBJ2-1, with 7 bases lining up with TRBD1. Germline trimming cut 6 bases from V and 6 bases from J; bases unmatched to any gene: 8. Germline CDR1 and CDR2: MRHNA and SNTAGT. CDR3 size: 14 residues. The CDR3 sequence is CASSPGGQINEQFF. CDR3 sequence (DNA): TGTGCCAGCAGCCCAGGGGGACAGATCAATGAGCAGTTCTTC.

The chain couples TRBV14 to TRBJ1-1; D gene uncertain. Germline-derived CDR1 and CDR2 are SGHDN and FVKESK. CDR3 length: 14 amino acids. V lost 4 bases to trimming and J lost 5 bases, with 14 bases between them. CDR3 bases: TGTGCCAGCAGCCTAGGCCGGGCGAGGACTGAAGCTTTCTTT. Translation gives CASSLGRARTEAFF.

The chain is built from TRBV6-5 and TRBJ1-2, with a weak D call TRBD1 (5 bases). The V end lost 8 bases, the J end lost 3 bases, and 13 bases lay between the germline ends. This CDR3 is 13 amino acids long. The germline CDR1 and CDR2 sequences are MNHEY and SVGAGI. This chain's CDR3 is CASRWGEYYGYTF. As DNA, the CDR3 is TGTGCCAGCCGGTGGGGGGAGTACTATGGCTACACCTTC.

This chain connects TRBV19 to TRBJ2-6; D might be TRBD1 (6 bases). The V end was cut by 7 bases, the J end by 0 bases, with 10 bases between. CDR3 length equals 15 residues. CDR1 LNHDA and CDR2 SQIVND come from the germline V gene (reference sequence). The CDR3 coding sequence is TGTGCCAGTACTTTGACAGGCTCTGGGGCCAACGTCCTGACTTTC. It specifies CASTLTGSGANVLTF.

This chain links TRBV5-1 with TRBJ2-7, with TRBD1 matching 8 bases. Trimming removed 2 bases from V and 6 bases from J; junction bases left unmatched: 4. CDR3 length: 13 residues. The germline V gene has CDR1 SGHRS and CDR2 YFSETQ. CDR3 protein: CASSFDRGSEQYF. Written as DNA, the CDR3 is TGCGCCAGCAGCTTCGACAGGGGAAGCGAGCAGTACTTC. The full variable domain, rest sourced from reference TRBV5-1 and TRBJ2-7, is KAGVTQTPRYLIKTRGQQVTLSCSPISGHRSVSWYQQTPGQGLQFLFEYFSETQRNKGNFPGRFSGRQFSNSRSEMNVSTLELGDSALYLCASSFDRGSEQYFGPGTRLTVT.

The genes are TRBV4-2 and TRBJ2-5; perhaps TRBD2 as D (6 bases). The CDR3 spans 16 residues. CDR1 LGHNA and CDR2 YNFKEQ come from the germline V gene. Trimming left V 0 bases short and J 5 bases short, with 16 bases between. CDR3 in amino acids: CASSQDAASDSETQYF. The CDR3 DNA is TGTGCCAGCAGCCAAGACGCCGCTAGCGATTCGGAGACCCAGTACTTC.

The chain couples TRBV2 to TRBJ2-5; D is tentatively TRBD1 or TRBD2 (6 bases each). The CDR3 covers 13 residues. The germline gives CDR1 SNHLY, CDR2 FYNNEI. With 7 bases removed from V and 9 bases from J, the gap between germline ends came to 18 bases. CDR3: CASNGVGGAAQYF. For the CDR3, the DNA is TGTGCCAGCAACGGAGTGGGGGGCGCTGCCCAGTACTTC.

J is TRBJ2-7 and V is TRBV5-4, with D hard to call. This CDR3 comprises 12 residues. Trimming shortened V by 3 bases and J by 6 bases, and 10 bases separated the two germline ends. Germline V gene sequence: CDR1 SGHNT, CDR2 YYREEE (reference sequence). Here the CDR3 reads CASSSEPGEQYF. The DNA for the CDR3 is TGTGCCAGCAGCTCCGAGCCGGGCGAGCAGTACTTC.

In this sample, this clone turned up once. The rearrangement uses TRBV5-8 and TRBJ2-3; 7 nucleotides agree with TRBD1. Germline V gives CDR1 SGHTS, CDR2 YDEGEE. V trimming: 0 bases; J trimming: 0 bases; junction bases outside the gene matches: 4. This CDR3 is built from 16 residues. The CDR3 region is CASSLVTGQSTDTQYF. The CDR3 DNA is TGTGCCAGCAGCTTGGTAACGGGACAGAGCACAGATACGCAGTATTTT. The full variable domain, its missing parts supplied by reference TRBV5-8 and TRBJ2-3, is EAGVTQSPTHLIKTRGQQATLRCSPISGHTSVYWYQQALGLGLQFLLWYDEGEERNRGNFPPRFSGRQFPNYSSELNVNALELEDSALYLCASSLVTGQSTDTQYFGPGTRLTVL.

This clone was recorded a few times. This chain links TRBV7-9 with TRBJ1-2, with a tentative D call TRBD1 (6 bases). The germline V gene encodes CDR1 SEHNR and CDR2 FQNEAQ (reference sequence). Trimming shortened V by 3 bases and J by 5 bases, and 16 bases separated the two germline ends. CDR3 length equals 15 residues. The DNA of the CDR3 is TGTGCCAGCAGCTTTGACAGGAGTGGAGGGTATGGCTACACCTTC. It is translated as CASSFDRSGGYGYTF.

CDR3 DNA: TGTGCAGCCCACTCAAAACCACCGCCCCTCCACTTT. This sequence encodes CAAHSKPPPLHF. The V call is TRBV6-5, the J call TRBJ1-6; D gene uncertain. The CDR3 has 12 amino acids. Germline-derived CDR1 and CDR2 are MNHEY and SVGAGI.

The CDR3 reads CASSSGQGQVYEQFF. In DNA form, the CDR3 reads TGTGCCAGCAGTTCCGGACAGGGACAGGTATATGAGCAGTTCTTC. This chain uses TRBV5-4 with TRBJ2-1; TRBD1 matches at 8 bases. The germline gives CDR1 SGHNT, CDR2 YYREEE (reference sequence). The CDR3 covers 15 residues. The junction had 12 bases not matched to a gene; V was cut back by 5 bases and J by 8 bases.

V usage is TRBV28 and J usage is TRBJ2-7; D not resolved. Trimming removed 6 bases at V and 1 base at J, with 13 bases between. Germline CDR1 MDHEN, CDR2 SYDVKM. The CDR3 spans 14 residues. CDR3 nucleotide sequence: TGTGCCAGCAGCTCCCTCATTAGGTCCTACGAGCAGTACTTC. As protein: CASSSLIRSYEQYF.

V and J are TRBV7-9 and TRBJ1-5; no clear D gene. The CDR3 contains 15 residues. V lost 1 base and J 3 bases, leaving 10 bases between the germline ends. Germline V gene data show CDR1 as SEHNR and CDR2 as FQNEAQ (reference sequence). This CDR3 reads CASSLGETFNQPQHF. The CDR3 DNA reads TGTGCCAGCAGCTTAGGTGAGACCTTCAATCAGCCCCAGCATTTT.